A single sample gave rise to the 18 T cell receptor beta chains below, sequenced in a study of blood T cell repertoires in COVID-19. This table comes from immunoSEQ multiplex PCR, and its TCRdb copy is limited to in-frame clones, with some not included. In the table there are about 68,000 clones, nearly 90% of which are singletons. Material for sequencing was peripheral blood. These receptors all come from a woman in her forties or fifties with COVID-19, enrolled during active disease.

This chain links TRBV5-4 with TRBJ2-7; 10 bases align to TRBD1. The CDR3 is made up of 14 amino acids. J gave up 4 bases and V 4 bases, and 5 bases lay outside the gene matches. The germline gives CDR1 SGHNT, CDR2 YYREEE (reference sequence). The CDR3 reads CASSQGQGRYEQYF. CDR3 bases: TGTGCCAGCAGCCAGGGACAGGGGAGATACGAGCAGTACTTC.

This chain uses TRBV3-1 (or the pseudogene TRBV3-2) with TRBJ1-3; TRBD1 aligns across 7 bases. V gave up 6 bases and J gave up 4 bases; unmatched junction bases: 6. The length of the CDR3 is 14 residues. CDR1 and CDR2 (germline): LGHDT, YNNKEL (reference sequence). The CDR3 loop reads CASSRQGSGNTIYF. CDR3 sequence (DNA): TGTGCCAGCAGTCGACAGGGATCAGGAAACACCATATATTTT.

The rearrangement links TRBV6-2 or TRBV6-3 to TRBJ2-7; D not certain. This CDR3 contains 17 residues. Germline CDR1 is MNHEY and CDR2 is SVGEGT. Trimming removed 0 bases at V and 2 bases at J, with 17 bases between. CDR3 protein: CASSYSKYSYDTYEQYF. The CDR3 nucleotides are TGTGCCAGCAGTTACTCGAAGTATTCGTACGACACCTACGAGCAGTACTTC.

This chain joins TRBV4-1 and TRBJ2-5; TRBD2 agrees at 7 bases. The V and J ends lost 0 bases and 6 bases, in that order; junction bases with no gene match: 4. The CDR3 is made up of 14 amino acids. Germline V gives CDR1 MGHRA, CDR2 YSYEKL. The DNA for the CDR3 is TGCGCCAGCAGCCAAGAGCCACTAGCGAAGACCCAGTACTTC. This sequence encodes CASSQEPLAKTQYF.

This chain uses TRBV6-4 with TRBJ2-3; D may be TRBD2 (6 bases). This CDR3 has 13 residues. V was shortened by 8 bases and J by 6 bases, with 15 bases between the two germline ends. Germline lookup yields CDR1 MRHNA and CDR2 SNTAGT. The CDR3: CASADGGGDTQYF. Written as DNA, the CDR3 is TGTGCCAGCGCCGACGGGGGAGGTGATACGCAGTATTTT.

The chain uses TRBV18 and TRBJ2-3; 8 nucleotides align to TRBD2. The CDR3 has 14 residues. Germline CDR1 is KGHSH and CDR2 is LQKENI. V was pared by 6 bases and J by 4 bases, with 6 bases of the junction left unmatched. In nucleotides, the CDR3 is TGTGCCAGCTCGCTTACGGGGGGGTCAGATACGCAGTATTTT. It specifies CASSLTGGSDTQYF.

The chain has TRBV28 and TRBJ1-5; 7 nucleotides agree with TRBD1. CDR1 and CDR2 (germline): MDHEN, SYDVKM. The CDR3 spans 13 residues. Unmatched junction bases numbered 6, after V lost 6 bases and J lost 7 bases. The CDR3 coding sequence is TGTGCCAGCAGAATACAGGGGTCCCAGCCCCAGCATTTT. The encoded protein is CASRIQGSQPQHF.

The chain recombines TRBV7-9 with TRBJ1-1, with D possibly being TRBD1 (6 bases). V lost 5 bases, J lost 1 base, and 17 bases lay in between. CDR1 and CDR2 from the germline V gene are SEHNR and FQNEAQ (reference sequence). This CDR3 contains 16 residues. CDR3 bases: TGTGCCAGCAGCCATTGGCAGGGGCTGGGGAACACTGAAGCTTTCTTT. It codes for CASSHWQGLGNTEAFF. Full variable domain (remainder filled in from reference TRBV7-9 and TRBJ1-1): DTGVSQNPRHKITKRGQNVTFRCDPISEHNRLYWYRQTLGQGPEFLTYFQNEAQLEKSRLLSDRFSAERPKGSFSTLEIQRTEQGDSAMYLCASSHWQGLGNTEAFFGQGTRLTVV.

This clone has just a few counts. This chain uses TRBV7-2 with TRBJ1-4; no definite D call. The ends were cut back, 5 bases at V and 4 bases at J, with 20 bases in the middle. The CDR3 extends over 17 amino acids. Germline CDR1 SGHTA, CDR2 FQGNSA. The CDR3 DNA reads TGTGCCAGCAGCGCCCGGGTGTGGGTTCCAAATAATGAAAAACTGTTTTTT. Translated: CASSARVWVPNNEKLFF.

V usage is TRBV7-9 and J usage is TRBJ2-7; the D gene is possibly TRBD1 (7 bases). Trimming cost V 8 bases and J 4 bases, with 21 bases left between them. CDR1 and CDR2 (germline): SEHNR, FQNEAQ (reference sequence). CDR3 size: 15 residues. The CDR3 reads CASLHQGGKSYEQYF. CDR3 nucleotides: TGTGCCAGCCTTCACCAGGGGGGAAAGAGTTACGAGCAGTACTTC.

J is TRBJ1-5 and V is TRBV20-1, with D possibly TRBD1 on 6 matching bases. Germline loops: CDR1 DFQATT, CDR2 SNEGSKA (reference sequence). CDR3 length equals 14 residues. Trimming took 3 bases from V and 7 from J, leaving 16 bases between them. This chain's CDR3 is CSASSGEGGQPQHF. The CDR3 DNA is TGCAGTGCTAGTTCAGGGGAGGGAGGACAGCCCCAGCATTTT.

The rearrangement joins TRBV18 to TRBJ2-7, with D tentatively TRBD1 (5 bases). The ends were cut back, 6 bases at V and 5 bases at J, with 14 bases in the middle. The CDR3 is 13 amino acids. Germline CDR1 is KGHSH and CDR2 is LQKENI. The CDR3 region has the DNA TGTGCCAGCTCTCTCCAGGGTTACAACGAGCAGTACTTC. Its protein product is CASSLQGYNEQYF.

The CDR3 protein is CASSPGTASYNEQFF. CDR3 in DNA: TGTGCCAGCAGTCCCGGGACAGCGAGCTACAATGAGCAGTTCTTC. The chain carries TRBV27 and TRBJ2-1; 7 bases are a match to TRBD1. Germline CDR1 and CDR2: MNHEY and SMNVEV (reference sequence). This CDR3 spans 15 amino acids. V lost 5 bases to trimming and J lost 3 bases; unmatched junction nucleotides: 7.

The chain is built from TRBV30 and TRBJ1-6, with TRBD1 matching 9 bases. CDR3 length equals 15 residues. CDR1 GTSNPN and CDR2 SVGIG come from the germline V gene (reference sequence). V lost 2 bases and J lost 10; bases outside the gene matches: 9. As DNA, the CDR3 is TGTGCCTGGAGTACAGGACAGGGGTTAGGATCACCCCTCCACTTT. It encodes CAWSTGQGLGSPLHF. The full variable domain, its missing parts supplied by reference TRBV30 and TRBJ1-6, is SQTIHQWPATLVQPVGSPLSLECTVEGTSNPNLYWYRQAAGRGLQLLFYSVGIGQISSEVPQNLSASRPQDRQFILSSKKLLLSDSGFYLCAWSTGQGLGSPLHFGNGTRLTVT.

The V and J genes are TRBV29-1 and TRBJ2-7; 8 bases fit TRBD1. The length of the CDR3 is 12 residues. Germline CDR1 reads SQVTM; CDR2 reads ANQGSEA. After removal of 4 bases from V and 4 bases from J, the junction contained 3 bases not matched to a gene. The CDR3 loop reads CSVGTGIYEQYF. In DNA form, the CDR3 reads TGCAGCGTTGGGACAGGGATATACGAGCAGTACTTC.

CDR3 sequence (DNA): TGTGCCAGCAGTTACTCGAGGGTTAACACTGAAGCTTTCTTT. It translates to CASSYSRVNTEAFF. The chain employs TRBV6-6 and TRBJ1-1; no clear D gene. The CDR3 covers 14 residues. V was cut by 0 bases and J by 2 bases, with 7 bases left in between. In germline, CDR1 is MNHNY, CDR2 SVGAGI (reference sequence).

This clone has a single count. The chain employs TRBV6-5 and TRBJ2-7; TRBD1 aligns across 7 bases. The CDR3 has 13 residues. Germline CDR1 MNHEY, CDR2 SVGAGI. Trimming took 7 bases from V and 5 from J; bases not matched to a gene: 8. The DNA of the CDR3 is TGTGCCAGCACCACCGGGACAGACAACGAGCAGTACTTC. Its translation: CASTTGTDNEQYF.

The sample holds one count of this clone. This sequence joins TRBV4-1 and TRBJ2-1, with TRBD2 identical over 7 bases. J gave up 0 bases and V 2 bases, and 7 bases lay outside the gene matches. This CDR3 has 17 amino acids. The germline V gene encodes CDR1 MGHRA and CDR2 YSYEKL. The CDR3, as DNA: TGCGCCAGCAGCCAATGGGGGGAGGGTAGCTCCTACAATGAGCAGTTCTTC. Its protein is CASSQWGEGSSYNEQFF.